Listed below are T cell receptor beta chains from one sample, sequenced in a study of T cell changes during pregnancy in multiple sclerosis. Sequenced by immunoSEQ multiplex PCR; TCRdb stores in-frame clones only, minus some. The sample carries about 67,000 clones, 80% to 95% recorded once. Material: peripheral blood, obtained in the second trimester of pregnancy. Source of these receptors: a female donor with multiple sclerosis, enrolled in a pregnancy study. CDR3s include the opening cysteine and the closing phenylalanine or tryptophan.

j_call: TRBJ2-5; v_call: TRBV27; cdr3_aa: CASKGQGYQETQYF
j_call: TRBJ2-5; v_call: TRBV5-6; cdr3_aa: CASSRRPGLAGAAGETQYF
j_call: TRBJ2-7; v_call: TRBV19; cdr3_aa: CASSPAGRRDYEQYF
j_call: TRBJ2-5; v_call: TRBV19; cdr3_aa: CASSIGRGRGETQYF
j_call: TRBJ2-7; v_call: TRBV19; cdr3_aa: CASSSPGGGYEQYF
j_call: TRBJ1-1; v_call: TRBV27; cdr3_aa: CASSLGRGIEAFF
j_call: TRBJ1-2; v_call: TRBV20-1; cdr3_aa: CSASGPRGYTF
j_call: TRBJ2-5; v_call: TRBV5-1; cdr3_aa: CASSFVVAGNQETQYF
j_call: TRBJ2-5; v_call: TRBV7-3; cdr3_aa: CASSLVAGAGETQYF
j_call: TRBJ2-3; v_call: TRBV5-1; cdr3_aa: CASSLAAPGVTDTQYF
j_call: TRBJ1-3; v_call: TRBV6-5; cdr3_aa: CASRSNRVGNTIYF
j_call: TRBJ2-1; v_call: TRBV7-2; cdr3_aa: CASSYFSGLNNEQFF
j_call: TRBJ2-2; v_call: TRBV10-1; cdr3_aa: CASSEVPPRETGELFF
j_call: TRBJ2-3; v_call: TRBV5-1; cdr3_aa: CASSTGGGTDTQYF
j_call: TRBJ1-1; v_call: TRBV5-6; cdr3_aa: CASSIRAGMNTEAFF
j_call: TRBJ1-4; v_call: TRBV5-6; cdr3_aa: CASRPSGTGGEKLFF
j_call: TRBJ1-5; v_call: TRBV10-3; cdr3_aa: CAISKQGDGNQPQHF
j_call: TRBJ1-2; v_call: TRBV30; cdr3_aa: CAGARQGIGYTF
j_call: TRBJ1-5; v_call: TRBV30; cdr3_aa: CAWGDRGQPQHF
j_call: TRBJ1-1; v_call: TRBV7-2; cdr3_aa: CASSFGVTANTEAFF
j_call: TRBJ1-1; v_call: TRBV30; cdr3_aa: CAWSVLDTDTEAFF
j_call: TRBJ2-2; v_call: TRBV6-4; cdr3_aa: CASSRTGTGGPGELFF
j_call: TRBJ2-3; v_call: TRBV6-4; cdr3_aa: CASNDRVPGLRASDTQYF
j_call: TRBJ1-2; v_call: TRBV4-3; cdr3_aa: CASSPGQSGYTF
j_call: TRBJ2-5; v_call: TRBV9; cdr3_aa: CASSVQPSGIQETQYF
j_call: TRBJ2-4; v_call: TRBV4-2; cdr3_aa: CASSPTGTSGGSHLLLAKNIQYF
j_call: TRBJ1-6; v_call: TRBV7-9; cdr3_aa: CASRETATFNSPLHF
j_call: TRBJ2-1; v_call: TRBV12-5; cdr3_aa: CASGLVPGGSYNEQFF
j_call: TRBJ1-2; v_call: TRBV27; cdr3_aa: CASSLQGNYGYTF
j_call: TRBJ1-2; v_call: TRBV5-5; cdr3_aa: CASSLGVVDLYGYTF
j_call: TRBJ1-5; v_call: TRBV4-3; cdr3_aa: CASSQDRVRHLSYSNQPQHF
j_call: TRBJ1-2; v_call: TRBV30; cdr3_aa: CAWSPPLSNFYGYTF
j_call: TRBJ2-7; v_call: TRBV2; cdr3_aa: CASSDFLVSEQYF
j_call: TRBJ2-3; v_call: TRBV11-2; cdr3_aa: CASSLLLRSDTQYF
j_call: TRBJ1-2; v_call: TRBV28; cdr3_aa: CASTSTGQGRIYGYTF
j_call: TRBJ1-2; v_call: TRBV11-2; cdr3_aa: CASSLLLLANYGYTF
j_call: TRBJ1-1; v_call: TRBV11-3; cdr3_aa: CASSPGFSTEAFF
j_call: TRBJ2-3; v_call: TRBV5-4; cdr3_aa: CASSLRLAGGPTDTQYF
j_call: TRBJ1-1; v_call: TRBV6-5; cdr3_aa: CASSPPSLDSEAFF
j_call: TRBJ1-2; v_call: TRBV11-2; cdr3_aa: CASSPDRDFYGYTF
j_call: TRBJ2-4; v_call: TRBV4-2; cdr3_aa: CASSQDLGTSGNIQYF
j_call: TRBJ1-1; v_call: TRBV14; cdr3_aa: CASSQDGGTGLISNTEAFF